This TCR beta chain was captured by sequencing in a study of long-term antiretroviral therapy in people with HIV. With respect to this clone: Its antigen is unidentified.

With survey level as its setting, the immunoSEQ assay was v3.0. Clones were sequenced by immunoSEQ multiplex PCR, and TCRdb holds only the in-frame ones, with some missing. Of approximately 20,000 clones listed, roughly four fifths were seen once; the top ten hold more than 9%. Every one of the donors gave at least one pre-ART PBMC sample and at least two post-ART PBMC samples. Every specimen provided roughly 0.9-10 million cryopreserved PBMC before DNA extraction took place. Findings of the study overall: Once patients were on ART, diversity went higher but still fell short of transplant donor controls. Blood dating 2004 to 2017 may reflect older ART regimens.

The CDR3 spans 13 residues. Trimming left V 3 bases short and J 4 bases short, with 9 bases between. Germline assignment: CDR1 SEHNR and CDR2 FQNEAQ (reference sequence). The TCR was taken from a woman in her forties with HIV. The material sequenced was unsorted PBMCs, taken about 1.8 years before starting antiretroviral therapy. This rearrangement joins TRBV7-9 to TRBJ1-1; no firm D call. The CDR3 loop reads CASSLKGATEAFF. The DNA of the CDR3 is TGTGCCAGCAGCTTGAAGGGAGCCACTGAAGCTTTCTTT.